These T cell receptor beta chains were read from a single sample in a study of Ad26.COV2.S vaccination and SARS-CoV-2 variants. Repertoires were generated with immunoSEQ multiplex PCR, while TCRdb's copy carries only in-frame clones and drops some. The sample carries roughly 500,000 clones, roughly nine tenths recorded once. The specimen was peripheral blood, collected in a trial of Ad26.COV2.S vaccine versus placebo. These receptors were collected from a person between 18 and 60 years old who received the Ad26.COV2.S COVID-19 vaccine or a placebo. Each CDR3 is given with its conserved first and last residue.

V gene: TRBV9; J gene: TRBJ2-5; CDR3 protein: CASSVSAGGFQETQYF
V gene: TRBV4-3; J gene: TRBJ2-1; CDR3 protein: CASSHPRSGSSGRDGSYNEQFF
V gene: TRBV7-9; J gene: TRBJ2-5; CDR3 protein: CASSLGLAGIETQYF
V gene: TRBV7-3; J gene: TRBJ2-1; CDR3 protein: CASSQGGEQFF
V gene: TRBV6-2/TRBV6-3; J gene: TRBJ2-2; CDR3 protein: CASSIPDREVGELFF
V gene: TRBV6-5; J gene: TRBJ2-3; CDR3 protein: CASSYAWDSFTDTQYF
V gene: TRBV6-2/TRBV6-3; J gene: TRBJ1-1; CDR3 protein: CASSTTRTGSQAFF
V gene: TRBV5-1; J gene: TRBJ2-3; CDR3 protein: CASSPGLAGGDTQYF
V gene: TRBV4-3; J gene: TRBJ1-6; CDR3 protein: CASSLQGTGPDSPLHF
V gene: TRBV5-6; J gene: TRBJ2-3; CDR3 protein: CASSEAGPTDTQYF
V gene: TRBV6-6; J gene: TRBJ2-3; CDR3 protein: CASRFRSGSDTQYF
V gene: TRBV28; J gene: TRBJ1-6; CDR3 protein: CASRPMDGTQNSPLHF
V gene: TRBV7-2; J gene: TRBJ2-3; CDR3 protein: CASSSHPGDTDTQYF
V gene: TRBV11-3; J gene: TRBJ1-1; CDR3 protein: CASSFQGSEAFF